The source of this T cell receptor (beta chain) is a study of OX40 agonist ivuxolimab in advanced cancers. Study details: Ivuxolimab was delivered to patients intravenously every 2 weeks at doses spanning 0.01 to 10 mg/kg.

This table comes from immunoSEQ multiplex PCR, and its TCRdb copy is limited to in-frame clones, with some not included. The sample lists tens of thousands of clones, approximately 83% occurring once. This CDR3 region has 17 residues. The material was CD4+ or CD8+ T cells sorted from blood, obtained in a trial of the OX40 agonist ivuxolimab. The rearrangement links TRBV21-1 to TRBJ2-7; TRBD1, the D gene given by the table, was not confirmed from the DNA. TRBV21-1 is a pseudogene segment. This clonotype originated in an adult with an advanced solid tumor such as melanoma, head and neck, liver or kidney cancer. The CDR3 reads CASSKGARSTSVYEQYF. The CDR3, as DNA: TGTGCCAGCAGCAAAGGGGCTCGCTCTACCTCCGTCTACGAGCAGTACTTC.